This T cell receptor beta chain was recorded in a study of PD-1 blockade in classical Hodgkin lymphoma. Germline V gene sequence: CDR1 SGHVS, CDR2 FNYEAQ. The CDR3 extends over 14 amino acids. The ends were cut back, 0 bases at V and 7 bases at J, with 9 bases in the middle. Study outcomes and limitations: Complete responders started with a diversity level that resembled newly diagnosed patients at baseline. Newly diagnosed patients were said to have less baseline TCR diversity than healthy donors did.

Time point described: cycle 4 day 1 (C4D1), after 6 weeks of nivolumab. Every single patient, without exception, relapsed after autologous stem cell transplantation, and brentuximab vedotin exposure varied. Sequencing was performed with immunoSEQ multiplex PCR; in TCRdb, only in-frame clones are kept and a portion is missing. The sample records some 48,000 clones, about 80% being singletons. A note on this clone: The antigen is not known.

This TCR came from a human donor with classical Hodgkin lymphoma. This material consisted of peripheral blood mononuclear cells (PBMCs), taken before the fourth cycle of nivolumab. The chain employs TRBV7-6 and TRBJ2-2, with D possibly matching TRBD2 (6 bases). CDR3 sequence (DNA): TGTGCCAGCAGCTTAGCGGCGGGGTTCGGGGAGCTGTTTTTT. Its protein is CASSLAAGFGELFF.